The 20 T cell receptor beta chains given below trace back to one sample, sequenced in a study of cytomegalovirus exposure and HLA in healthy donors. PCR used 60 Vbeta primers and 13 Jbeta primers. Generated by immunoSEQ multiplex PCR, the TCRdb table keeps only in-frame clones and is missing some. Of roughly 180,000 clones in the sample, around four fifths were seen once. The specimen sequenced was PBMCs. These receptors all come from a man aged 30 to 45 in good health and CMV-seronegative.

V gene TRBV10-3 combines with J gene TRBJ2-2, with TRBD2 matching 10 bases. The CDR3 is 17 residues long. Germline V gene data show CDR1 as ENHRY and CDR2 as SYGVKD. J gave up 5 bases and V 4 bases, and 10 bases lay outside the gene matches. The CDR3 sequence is CAISGLASGRGTGELFF. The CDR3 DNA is TGTGCCATCAGTGGACTGGCTAGCGGGAGAGGGACCGGGGAGCTGTTTTTT.

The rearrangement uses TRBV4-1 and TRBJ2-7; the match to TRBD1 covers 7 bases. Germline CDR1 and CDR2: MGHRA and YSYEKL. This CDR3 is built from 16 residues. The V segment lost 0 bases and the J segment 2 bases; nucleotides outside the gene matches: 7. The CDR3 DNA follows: TGCGCCAGCAGCCAAGAGTTTAGGACAGGTCCCTACGAGCAGTACTTC. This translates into CASSQEFRTGPYEQYF.

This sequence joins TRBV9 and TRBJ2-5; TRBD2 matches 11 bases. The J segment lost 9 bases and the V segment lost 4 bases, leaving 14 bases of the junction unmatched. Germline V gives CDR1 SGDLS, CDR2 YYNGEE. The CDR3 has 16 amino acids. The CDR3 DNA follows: TGTGCCAGCAGCCCGCGTCCCGGGACTAGCGGCAAGGCCCAGTACTTC. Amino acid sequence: CASSPRPGTSGKAQYF.

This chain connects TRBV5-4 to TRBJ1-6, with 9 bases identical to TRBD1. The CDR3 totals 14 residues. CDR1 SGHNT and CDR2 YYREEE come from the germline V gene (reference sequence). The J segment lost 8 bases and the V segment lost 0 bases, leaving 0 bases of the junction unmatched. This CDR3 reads CASSLGTGDSPLHF. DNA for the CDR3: TGTGCCAGCAGCTTGGGGACAGGGGATTCACCCCTCCACTTT.

The CDR3 region is CASSLYRDTDTQYF. CDR3 in DNA: TGTGCCAGCAGCTTATACAGAGACACAGATACGCAGTATTTT. The chain couples TRBV7-9 to TRBJ2-3; D gene ambiguous. V was trimmed by 2 bases and J by 2 bases, leaving 8 bases between them. CDR1 and CDR2 from the germline V gene are SEHNR and FQNEAQ (reference sequence). CDR3 length: 14 amino acids.

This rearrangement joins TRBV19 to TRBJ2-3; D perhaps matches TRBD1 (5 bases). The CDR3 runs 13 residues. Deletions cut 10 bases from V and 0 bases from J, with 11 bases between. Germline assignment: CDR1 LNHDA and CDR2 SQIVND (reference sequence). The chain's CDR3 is CATMGRSTDTQYF. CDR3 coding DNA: TGTGCCACGATGGGGCGGAGCACAGATACGCAGTATTTT.

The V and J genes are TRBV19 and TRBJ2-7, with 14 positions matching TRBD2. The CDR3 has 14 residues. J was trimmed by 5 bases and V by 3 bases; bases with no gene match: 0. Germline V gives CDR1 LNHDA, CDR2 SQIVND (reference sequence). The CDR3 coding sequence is TGTGCCAGTAGTATGGGACTAGCGGGAGACGAGCAGTACTTC. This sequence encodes CASSMGLAGDEQYF.

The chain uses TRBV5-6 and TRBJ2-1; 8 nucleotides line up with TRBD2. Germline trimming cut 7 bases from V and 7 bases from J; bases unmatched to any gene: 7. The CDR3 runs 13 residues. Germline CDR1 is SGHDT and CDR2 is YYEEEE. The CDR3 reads CASGLAGSNEQFF. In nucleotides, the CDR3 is TGTGCCAGCGGGCTAGCGGGCTCGAATGAGCAGTTCTTC.

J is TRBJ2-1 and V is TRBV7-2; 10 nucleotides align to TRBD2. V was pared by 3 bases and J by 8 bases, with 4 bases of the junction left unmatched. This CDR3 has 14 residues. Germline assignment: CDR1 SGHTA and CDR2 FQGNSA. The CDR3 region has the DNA TGTGCCAGCAGCTTCGCTAGCGGGAGAGATGAGCAGTTCTTC. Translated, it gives CASSFASGRDEQFF. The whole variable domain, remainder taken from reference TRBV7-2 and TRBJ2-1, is GAGVSQSPSNKVTEKGKDVELRCDPISGHTALYWYRQSLGQGLEFLIYFQGNSAPDKSGLPSDRFSAERTGGSVSTLTIQRTQQEDSAVYLCASSFASGRDEQFFGPGTRLTVL.

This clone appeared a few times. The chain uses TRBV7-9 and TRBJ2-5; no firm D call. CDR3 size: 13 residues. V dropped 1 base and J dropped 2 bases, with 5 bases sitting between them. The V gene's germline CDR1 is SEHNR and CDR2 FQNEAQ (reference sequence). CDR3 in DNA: TGTGCCAGCAGCTTAGGTTCTCAAGAGACCCAGTACTTC. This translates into CASSLGSQETQYF.

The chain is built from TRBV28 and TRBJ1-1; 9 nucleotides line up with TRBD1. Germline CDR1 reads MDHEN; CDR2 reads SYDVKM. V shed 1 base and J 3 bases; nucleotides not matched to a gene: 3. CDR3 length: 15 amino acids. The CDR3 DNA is TGTGCCAGCAGTTTATACAGGGGGCCATACACTGAAGCTTTCTTT. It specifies CASSLYRGPYTEAFF.

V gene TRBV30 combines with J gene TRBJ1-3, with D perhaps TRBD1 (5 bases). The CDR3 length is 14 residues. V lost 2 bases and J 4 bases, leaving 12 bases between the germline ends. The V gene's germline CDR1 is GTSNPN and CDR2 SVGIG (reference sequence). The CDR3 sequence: CAWSYGTAGNTIYF. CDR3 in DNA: TGTGCCTGGAGTTACGGGACTGCGGGAAACACCATATATTTT.

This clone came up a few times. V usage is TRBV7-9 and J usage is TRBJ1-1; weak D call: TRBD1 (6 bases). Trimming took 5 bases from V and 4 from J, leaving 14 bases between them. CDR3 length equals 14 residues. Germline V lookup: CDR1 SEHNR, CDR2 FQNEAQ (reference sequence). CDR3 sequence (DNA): TGTGCCAGCAGCACACAGGGTCGGGGCACTGAAGCTTTCTTT. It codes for CASSTQGRGTEAFF.

CDR3 nucleotide sequence: TGTGCCAGCAGTTTAGCAGGGTCCCTTAACACCGGGGAGCTGTTTTTT. Encoded protein: CASSLAGSLNTGELFF. The chain recombines TRBV28 with TRBJ2-2; D possibly corresponds to TRBD1 (5 bases). The V end was cut by 2 bases, the J end by 2 bases, with 12 bases between. The CDR3 sequence is 16 residues long. Germline V gene data show CDR1 as MDHEN and CDR2 as SYDVKM.

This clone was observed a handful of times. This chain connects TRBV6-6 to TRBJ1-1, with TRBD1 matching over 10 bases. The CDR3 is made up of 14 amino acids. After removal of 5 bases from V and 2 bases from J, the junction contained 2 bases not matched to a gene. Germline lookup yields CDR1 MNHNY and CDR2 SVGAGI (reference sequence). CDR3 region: CASSMTGGNTEAFF. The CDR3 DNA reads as TGTGCCAGCAGTATGACAGGGGGCAACACTGAAGCTTTCTTT.

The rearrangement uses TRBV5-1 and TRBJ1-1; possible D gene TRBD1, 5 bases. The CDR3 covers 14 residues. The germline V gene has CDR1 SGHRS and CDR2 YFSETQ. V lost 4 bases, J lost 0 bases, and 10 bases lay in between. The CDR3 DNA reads TGCGCCAGCAGCAAGGGACTTATGAACACTGAAGCTTTCTTT. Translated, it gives CASSKGLMNTEAFF.

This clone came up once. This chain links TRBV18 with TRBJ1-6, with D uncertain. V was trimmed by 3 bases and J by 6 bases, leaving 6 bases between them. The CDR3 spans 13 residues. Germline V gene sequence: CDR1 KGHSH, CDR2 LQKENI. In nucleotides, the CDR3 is TGTGCCAGCTCACCGGCCGTTAATTCACCCCTCCACTTT. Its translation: CASSPAVNSPLHF.

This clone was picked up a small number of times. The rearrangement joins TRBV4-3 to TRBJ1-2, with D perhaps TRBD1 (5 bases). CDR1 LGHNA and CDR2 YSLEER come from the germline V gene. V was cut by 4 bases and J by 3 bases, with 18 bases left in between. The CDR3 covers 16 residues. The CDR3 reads CASSPTVGSRDYGYTF. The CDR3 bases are TGCGCCAGCAGCCCCACCGTGGGGTCCAGGGACTATGGCTACACCTTC.

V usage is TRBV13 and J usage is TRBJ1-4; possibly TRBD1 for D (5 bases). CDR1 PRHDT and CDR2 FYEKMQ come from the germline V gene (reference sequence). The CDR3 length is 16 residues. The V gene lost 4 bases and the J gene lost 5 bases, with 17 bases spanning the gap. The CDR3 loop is CASSSFENGGNEKLFF. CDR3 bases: TGTGCCAGCAGCTCCTTCGAAAACGGGGGGAATGAAAAACTGTTTTTT.

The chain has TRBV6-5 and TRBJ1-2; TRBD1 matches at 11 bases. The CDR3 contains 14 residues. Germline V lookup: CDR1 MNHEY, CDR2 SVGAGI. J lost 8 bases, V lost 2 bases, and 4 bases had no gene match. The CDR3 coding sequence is TGTGCCAGCAGTTACGGACAGGGGGCTGAAGGCTACACCTTC. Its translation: CASSYGQGAEGYTF.